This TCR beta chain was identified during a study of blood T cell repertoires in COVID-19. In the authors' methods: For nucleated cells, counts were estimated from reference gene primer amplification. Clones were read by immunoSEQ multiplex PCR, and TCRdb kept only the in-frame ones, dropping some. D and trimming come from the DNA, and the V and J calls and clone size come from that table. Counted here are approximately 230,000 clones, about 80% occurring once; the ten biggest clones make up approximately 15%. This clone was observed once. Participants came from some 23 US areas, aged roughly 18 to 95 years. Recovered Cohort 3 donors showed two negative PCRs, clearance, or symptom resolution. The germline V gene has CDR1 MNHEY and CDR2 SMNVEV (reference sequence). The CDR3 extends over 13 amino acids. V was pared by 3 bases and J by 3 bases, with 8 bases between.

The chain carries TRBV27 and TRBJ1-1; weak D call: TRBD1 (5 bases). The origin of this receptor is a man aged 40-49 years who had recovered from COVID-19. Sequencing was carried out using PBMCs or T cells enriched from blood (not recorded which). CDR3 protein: CASSLGEDTEAFF. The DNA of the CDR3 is TGTGCCAGCAGTTTGGGGGAGGACACTGAAGCTTTCTTT.